This TCR beta chain was captured in a study of blood T cell repertoires in COVID-19. Per germline, CDR1 MNHEY and CDR2 SMNVEV (reference sequence). The CDR3 has 17 residues. Trimming took 6 bases from V and 3 from J; bases not matched to a gene: 6. Data came from immunoSEQ multiplex PCR; TCRdb stores just in-frame clones and leaves some out. The profile shows tens of thousands of clones, about 91% of them singletons. The receptor was isolated from a man aged 40-50 years with COVID-19, enrolled during active disease. What was sequenced was peripheral blood. The chain has TRBV27 and TRBJ2-3; 16 nucleotides agree with TRBD2. In nucleotides, the CDR3 is TGTGCCAGCAGACTGGGACTAGCGGGAGGGGAGACAGATACGCAGTATTTT. The encoded protein is CASRLGLAGGETDTQYF.